These 8 T cell receptor beta chains originate from one sample sequenced in a study of blood T cell repertoires in COVID-19 (dated by TCRdb to 2018 to 2020). Library preparation was by the immunoSEQ multiplex PCR assay. TCRdb holds this immuneACCESS table with in-frame rearrangements only. Some clones are missing; in checked studies, unresolved V genes explain under half, and the rest has no known cause. This sample gives 250,000 to 300,000 clones in total; over 70% of them show up just once. 10% to 13% of the sample is held by the ten biggest clonotypes. The sample comprised peripheral blood. The receptor source for this set is a woman between 65 and 79 years old with COVID-19, enrolled during active disease.

The chain employs TRBV28 and TRBJ2-7; 10 nucleotides agree with TRBD2. Germline CDR1 reads MDHEN; CDR2 reads SYDVKM. V dropped 3 bases and J dropped 3; count of bases not matched to a gene: 8. CDR3 length equals 16 residues. The CDR3 reads CASSFLTSGNRYEQYF. The CDR3 DNA is TGTGCCAGCAGTTTCCTTACTAGCGGGAACCGCTACGAGCAGTACTTC.

The genes are TRBV28 and TRBJ2-7; 9 bases are a match to TRBD2. The length of the CDR3 is 15 residues. The V gene end was trimmed by 6 bases and the J gene end by 4 bases; junction bases not matched to a gene: 10. CDR1 is MDHEN, CDR2 SYDVKM, per germline. This CDR3 is CASSPGGTSSYEQYF. The CDR3 DNA reads as TGTGCCAGCAGCCCTGGGGGGACTAGCTCATACGAGCAGTACTTC. The full variable domain, in which reference TRBV28 and TRBJ2-7 provide the parts outside the CDR3, is DVKVTQSSRYLVKRTGEKVFLECVQDMDHENMFWYRQDPGLGLRLIYFSYDVKMKEKGDIPEGYSVSREKKERFSLILESASTNQTSMYLCASSPGGTSSYEQYFGPGTRLTVT.

The V gene is TRBV19, the J gene TRBJ2-1; 7 bases map to TRBD2. The CDR3 consists of 13 residues. Per the germline V gene, CDR1 is LNHDA and CDR2 is SQIVND (reference sequence). The ends lost 7 bases at V and 6 bases at J; junction bases unmatched: 6. CDR3 nucleotides: TGTGCCAGTACCCTAGCGGAGTTCAATGAGCAGTTCTTC. Translation: CASTLAEFNEQFF.

This chain links TRBV7-2 with TRBJ2-1; D might be TRBD1 (6 bases). Trimming shortened V by 0 bases and J by 1 base, and 7 bases separated the two germline ends. CDR1 is SGHTA, CDR2 FQGNSA, per germline. CDR3 size: 15 residues. The CDR3 reads CASSLAGQSYNEQFF. The CDR3 region has the DNA TGTGCCAGCAGCTTAGCTGGACAGTCCTACAATGAGCAGTTCTTC.

This clone was found once. The gene calls are TRBV7-2 and TRBJ2-3; D is possibly TRBD2 (5 bases). V was cut by 1 base and J by 3 bases, with 11 bases left in between. CDR1 and CDR2 (germline): SGHTA, FQGNSA. This CDR3 is built from 15 residues. The CDR3 DNA reads TGTGCCAGCAGCTTAGTAGGACTGAAAACAGATACGCAGTATTTT. Its translation is CASSLVGLKTDTQYF.

Concerning this clone itself: The identical CDR3 is also encoded by other nucleotide sequences in the sample. The rearrangement joins TRBV9 to TRBJ1-3; D is uncertain. Looked up from germline, CDR1 is SGDLS and CDR2 is YYNGEE. V was clipped by 2 bases and J by 0 bases, with 6 bases between them. The CDR3 contains 14 residues. The CDR3 protein is CASSVGSSGNTIYF. CDR3 DNA sequence: TGTGCCAGCAGCGTCGGGAGCTCTGGAAACACCATATATTTT. Full variable domain (missing parts from reference TRBV9 and TRBJ1-3): DSGVTQTPKHLITATGQRVTLRCSPRSGDLSVYWYQQSLDQGLQFLIQYYNGEERAKGNILERFSAQQFPDLHSELNLSSLELGDSALYFCASSVGSSGNTIYFGEGSWLTVV.

The chain is built from TRBV5-4 and TRBJ1-1; D not resolved. CDR1 and CDR2 (germline): SGHNT, YYREEE (reference sequence). The CDR3 loop spans 13 amino acids. Deletions cut 0 bases from V and 11 bases from J, with 14 bases between. The CDR3 reads CASSLAGYYRAFF. CDR3 in DNA: TGTGCCAGCAGCTTGGCCGGGTATTATCGGGCTTTCTTT. Looking up the rest from reference TRBV5-4 and TRBJ1-1 gives the full variable domain: ETGVTQSPTHLIKTRGQQVTLRCSSQSGHNTVSWYQQALGQGPQFIFQYYREEENGRGNFPPRFSGLQFPNYSSELNVNALELDDSALYLCASSLAGYYRAFFGQGTRLTVV.

This sequence joins TRBV5-1 and TRBJ2-5, with TRBD1 as a possible D gene (6 bases). The CDR3 sequence is 14 residues long. The germline V gene has CDR1 SGHRS and CDR2 YFSETQ. Trimming took 7 bases from V and 5 from J, leaving 18 bases between them. CDR3 residues: CASARQGRVETQYF. The CDR3 DNA follows: TGCGCCAGCGCCCGTCAGGGGCGCGTCGAGACCCAGTACTTC.